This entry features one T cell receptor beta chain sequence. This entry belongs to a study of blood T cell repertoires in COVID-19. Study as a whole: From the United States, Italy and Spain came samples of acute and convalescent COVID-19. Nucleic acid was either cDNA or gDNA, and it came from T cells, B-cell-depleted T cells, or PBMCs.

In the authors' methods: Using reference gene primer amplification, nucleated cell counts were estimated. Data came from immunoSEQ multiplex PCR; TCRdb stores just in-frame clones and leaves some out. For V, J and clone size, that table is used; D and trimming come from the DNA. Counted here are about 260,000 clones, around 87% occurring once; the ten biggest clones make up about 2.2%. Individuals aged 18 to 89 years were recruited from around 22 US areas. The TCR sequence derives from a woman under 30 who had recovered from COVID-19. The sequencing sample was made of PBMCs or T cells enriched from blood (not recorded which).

The CDR3 protein is CASSFTDPGSNGYTF. The CDR3 DNA is TGCGCCAGCAGCTTCACGGACCCGGGGAGTAATGGCTACACCTTC. J is TRBJ1-2 and V is TRBV5-1, with D unclear. The CDR3 covers 15 residues. CDR1 and CDR2 from the germline V gene are SGHRS and YFSETQ. V lost 2 bases and J 6 bases, leaving 17 bases between the germline ends.